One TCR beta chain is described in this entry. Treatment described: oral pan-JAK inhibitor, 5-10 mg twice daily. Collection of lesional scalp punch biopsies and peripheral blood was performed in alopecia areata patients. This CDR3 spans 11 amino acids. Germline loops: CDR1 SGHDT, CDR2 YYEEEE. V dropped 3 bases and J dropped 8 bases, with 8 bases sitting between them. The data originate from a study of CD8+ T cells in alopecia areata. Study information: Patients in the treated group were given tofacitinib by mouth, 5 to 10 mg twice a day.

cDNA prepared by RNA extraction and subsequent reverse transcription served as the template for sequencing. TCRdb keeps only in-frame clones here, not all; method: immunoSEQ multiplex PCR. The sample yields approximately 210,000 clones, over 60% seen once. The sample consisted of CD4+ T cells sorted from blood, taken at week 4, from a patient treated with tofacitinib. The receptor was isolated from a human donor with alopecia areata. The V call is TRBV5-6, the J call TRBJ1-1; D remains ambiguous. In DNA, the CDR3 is TGTGCCAGCAGCTCCAACCGAGAAGCTTTCTTT. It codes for CASSSNREAFF.